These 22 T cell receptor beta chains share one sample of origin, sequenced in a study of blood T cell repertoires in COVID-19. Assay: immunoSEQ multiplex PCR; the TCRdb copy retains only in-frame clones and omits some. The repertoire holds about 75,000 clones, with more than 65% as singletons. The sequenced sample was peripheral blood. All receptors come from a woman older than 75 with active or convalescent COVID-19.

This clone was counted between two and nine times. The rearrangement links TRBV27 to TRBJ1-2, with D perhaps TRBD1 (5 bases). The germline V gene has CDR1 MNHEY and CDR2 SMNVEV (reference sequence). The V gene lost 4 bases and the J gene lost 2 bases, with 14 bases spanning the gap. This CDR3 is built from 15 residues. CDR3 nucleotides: TGTGCCAGCAGTTCTTTGGGACTGGGAAACTATGGCTACACCTTC. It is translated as CASSSLGLGNYGYTF.

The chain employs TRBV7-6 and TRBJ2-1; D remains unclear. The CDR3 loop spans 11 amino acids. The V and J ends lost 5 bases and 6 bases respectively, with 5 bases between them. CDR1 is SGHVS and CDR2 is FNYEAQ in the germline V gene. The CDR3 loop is CASSNTNEQFF. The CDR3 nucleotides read TGTGCCAGCAGCAACACCAATGAGCAGTTCTTC.

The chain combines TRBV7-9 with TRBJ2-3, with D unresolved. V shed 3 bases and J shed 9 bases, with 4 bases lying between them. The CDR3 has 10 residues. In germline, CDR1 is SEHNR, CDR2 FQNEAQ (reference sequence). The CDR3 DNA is TGTGCCAGCAGCTTCAGGACGCAGTATTTT. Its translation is CASSFRTQYF.

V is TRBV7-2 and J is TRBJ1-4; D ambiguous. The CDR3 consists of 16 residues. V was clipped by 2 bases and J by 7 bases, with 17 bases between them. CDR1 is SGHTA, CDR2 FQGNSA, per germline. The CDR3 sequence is CASSLMAPGNFEKLFF. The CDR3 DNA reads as TGTGCCAGCAGCTTAATGGCCCCGGGGAATTTTGAAAAACTGTTTTTT. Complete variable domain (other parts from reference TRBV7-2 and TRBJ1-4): GAGVSQSPSNKVTEKGKDVELRCDPISGHTALYWYRQSLGQGLEFLIYFQGNSAPDKSGLPSDRFSAERTGGSVSTLTIQRTQQEDSAVYLCASSLMAPGNFEKLFFGSGTQLSVL.

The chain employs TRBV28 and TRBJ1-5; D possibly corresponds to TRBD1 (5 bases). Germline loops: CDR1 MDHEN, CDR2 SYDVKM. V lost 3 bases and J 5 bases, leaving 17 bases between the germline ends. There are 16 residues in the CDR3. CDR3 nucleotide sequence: TGTGCCAGCAGTTTTAAGGGACTCCCCCGGTATCAGCCCCAGCATTTT. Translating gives CASSFKGLPRYQPQHF.

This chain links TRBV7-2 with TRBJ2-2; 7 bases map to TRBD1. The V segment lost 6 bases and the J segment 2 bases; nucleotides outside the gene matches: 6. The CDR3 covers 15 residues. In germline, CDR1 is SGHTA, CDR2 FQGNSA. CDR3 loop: CASSQNRGNTGELFF. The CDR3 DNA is TGTGCCAGCAGTCAAAACAGGGGTAACACCGGGGAGCTGTTTTTT. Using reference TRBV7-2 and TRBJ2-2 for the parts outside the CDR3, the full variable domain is GAGVSQSPSNKVTEKGKDVELRCDPISGHTALYWYRQSLGQGLEFLIYFQGNSAPDKSGLPSDRFSAERTGGSVSTLTIQRTQQEDSAVYLCASSQNRGNTGELFFGEGSRLTVL.

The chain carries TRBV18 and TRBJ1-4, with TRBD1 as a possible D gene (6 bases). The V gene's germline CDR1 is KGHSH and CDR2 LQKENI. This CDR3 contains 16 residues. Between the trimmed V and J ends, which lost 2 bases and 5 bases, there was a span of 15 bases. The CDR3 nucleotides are TGTGCCAGCTCACCAGGACAGCCTTTAGTGAATGAAAAACTGTTTTTT. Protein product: CASSPGQPLVNEKLFF.

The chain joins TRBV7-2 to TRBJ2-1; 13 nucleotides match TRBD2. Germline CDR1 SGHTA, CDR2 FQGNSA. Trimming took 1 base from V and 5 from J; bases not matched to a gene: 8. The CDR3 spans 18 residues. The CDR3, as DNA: TGTGCCAGCAGCTTAGTAGGACTAGCGGGGGTCTTGAACAATGAGCAGTTCTTC. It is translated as CASSLVGLAGVLNNEQFF.

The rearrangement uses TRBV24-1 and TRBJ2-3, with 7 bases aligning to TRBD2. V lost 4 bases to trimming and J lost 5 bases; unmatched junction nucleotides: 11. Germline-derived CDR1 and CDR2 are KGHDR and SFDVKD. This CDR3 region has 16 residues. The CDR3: CATSDPLGGGRDTQYF. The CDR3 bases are TGTGCCACCAGTGACCCCTTGGGGGGGGGTAGAGATACGCAGTATTTT.

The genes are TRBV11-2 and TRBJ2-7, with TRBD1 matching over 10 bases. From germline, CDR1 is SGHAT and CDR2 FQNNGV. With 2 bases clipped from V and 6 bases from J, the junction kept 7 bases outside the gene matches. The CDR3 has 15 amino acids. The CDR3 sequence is CASSLWGQGLLEQYF. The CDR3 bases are TGTGCCAGCAGCTTATGGGGACAGGGGCTTCTCGAGCAGTACTTC. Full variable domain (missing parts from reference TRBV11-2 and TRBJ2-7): EAGVAQSPRYKIIEKRQSVAFWCNPISGHATLYWYQQILGQGPKLLIQFQNNGVVDDSQLPKDRFSAERLKGVDSTLKIQPAKLEDSAVYLCASSLWGQGLLEQYFGPGTRLTVT.

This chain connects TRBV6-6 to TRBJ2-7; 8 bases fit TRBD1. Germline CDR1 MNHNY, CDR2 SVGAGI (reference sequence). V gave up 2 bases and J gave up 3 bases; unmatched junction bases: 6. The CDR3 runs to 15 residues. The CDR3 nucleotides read TGTGCCAGCAGTTACCCTTCAACAGGGGGCTACGAGCAGTACTTC. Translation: CASSYPSTGGYEQYF.

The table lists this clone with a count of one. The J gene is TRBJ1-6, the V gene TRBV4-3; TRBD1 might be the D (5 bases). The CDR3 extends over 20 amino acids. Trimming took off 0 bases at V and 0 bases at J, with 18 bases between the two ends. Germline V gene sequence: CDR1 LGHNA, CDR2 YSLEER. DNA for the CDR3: TGCGCCAGCAGCCAAGATCTCACGGGGGGTTCGAGCTCCTATAATTCACCCCTCCACTTT. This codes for CASSQDLTGGSSSYNSPLHF.

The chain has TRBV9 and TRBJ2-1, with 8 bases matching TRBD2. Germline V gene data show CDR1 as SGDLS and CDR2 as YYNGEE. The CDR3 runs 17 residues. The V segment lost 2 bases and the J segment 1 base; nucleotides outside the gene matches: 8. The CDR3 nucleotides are TGTGCCAGCAGCGTCGCGGGAGGACCGGCATCCTACAATGAGCAGTTCTTC. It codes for CASSVAGGPASYNEQFF.

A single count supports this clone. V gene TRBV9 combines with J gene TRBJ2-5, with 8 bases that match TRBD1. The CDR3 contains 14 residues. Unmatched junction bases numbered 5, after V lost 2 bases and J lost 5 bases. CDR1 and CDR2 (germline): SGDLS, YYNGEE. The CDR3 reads CASSVQDRVETQYF. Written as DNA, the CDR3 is TGTGCCAGCAGCGTCCAGGACAGGGTGGAGACCCAGTACTTC.

The DNA for the CDR3 is TGTGCCAGTAGCCCCTTCCTAGGGACAGGGAACAATGAGCAGTTCTTC. It specifies CASSPFLGTGNNEQFF. The chain recombines TRBV19 with TRBJ2-1, with 9 nucleotides matching TRBD1. The CDR3 contains 16 residues. V trimming: 6 bases; J trimming: 5 bases; junction bases outside the gene matches: 11. Germline assignment: CDR1 LNHDA and CDR2 SQIVND (reference sequence).

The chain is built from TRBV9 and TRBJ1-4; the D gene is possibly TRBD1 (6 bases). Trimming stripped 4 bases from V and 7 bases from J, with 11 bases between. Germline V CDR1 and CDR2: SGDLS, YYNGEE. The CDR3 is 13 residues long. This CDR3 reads CASSPRGGEKLFF. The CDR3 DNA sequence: TGTGCCAGCAGCCCTCGAGGGGGTGAAAAACTGTTTTTT.

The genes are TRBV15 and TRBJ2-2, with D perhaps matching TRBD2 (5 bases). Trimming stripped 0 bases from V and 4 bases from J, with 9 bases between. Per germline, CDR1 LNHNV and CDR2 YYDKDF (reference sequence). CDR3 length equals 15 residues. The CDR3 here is CATSREEGGTGELFF. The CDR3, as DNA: TGTGCCACCAGCAGAGAGGAAGGAGGCACCGGGGAGCTGTTTTTT.

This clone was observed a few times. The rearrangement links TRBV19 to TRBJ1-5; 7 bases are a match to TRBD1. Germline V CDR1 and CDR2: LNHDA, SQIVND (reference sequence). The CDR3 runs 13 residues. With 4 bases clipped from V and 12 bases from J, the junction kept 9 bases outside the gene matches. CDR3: CASSTPTGVGQHF. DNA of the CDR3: TGTGCCAGTAGTACGCCTACAGGGGTCGGCCAGCATTTT.

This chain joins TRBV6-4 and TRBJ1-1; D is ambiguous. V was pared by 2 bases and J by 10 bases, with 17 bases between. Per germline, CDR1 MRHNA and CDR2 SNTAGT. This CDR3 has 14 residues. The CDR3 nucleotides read TGTGCCAGCAGTGACCCACCCAACGTCGGTGGAGCTTTCTTT. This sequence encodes CASSDPPNVGGAFF.

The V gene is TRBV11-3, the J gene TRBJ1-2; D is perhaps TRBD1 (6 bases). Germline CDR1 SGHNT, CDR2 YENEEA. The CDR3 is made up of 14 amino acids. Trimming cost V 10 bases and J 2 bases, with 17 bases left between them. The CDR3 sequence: CANPYRGLNYGYTF. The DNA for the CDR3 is TGTGCCAACCCTTATAGGGGGTTAAACTATGGCTACACCTTC.

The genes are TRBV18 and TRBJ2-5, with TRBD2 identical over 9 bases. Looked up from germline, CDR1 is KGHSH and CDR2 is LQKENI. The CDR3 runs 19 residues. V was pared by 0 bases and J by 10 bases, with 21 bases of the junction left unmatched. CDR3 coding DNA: TGTGCCAGCTCACCACCGTTTTCTAGCGGGAACCCCAAAATCGAGGGCCAGTACTTC. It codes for CASSPPFSSGNPKIEGQYF.

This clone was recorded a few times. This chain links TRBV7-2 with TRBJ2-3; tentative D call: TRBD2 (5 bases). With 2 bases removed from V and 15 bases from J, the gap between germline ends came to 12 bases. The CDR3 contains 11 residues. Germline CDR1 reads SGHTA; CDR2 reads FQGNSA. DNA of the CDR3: TGTGCCAGCAGCTTATGGGCTAGCTTATATTTT. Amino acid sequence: CASSLWASLYF.